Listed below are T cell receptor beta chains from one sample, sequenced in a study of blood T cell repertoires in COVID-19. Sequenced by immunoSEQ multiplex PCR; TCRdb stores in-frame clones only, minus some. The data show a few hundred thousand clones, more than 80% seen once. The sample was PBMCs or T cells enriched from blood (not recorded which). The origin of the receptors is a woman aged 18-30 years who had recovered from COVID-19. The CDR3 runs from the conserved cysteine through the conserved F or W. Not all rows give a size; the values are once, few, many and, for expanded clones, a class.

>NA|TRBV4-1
CASSPDSGYQPQHF
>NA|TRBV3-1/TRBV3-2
CASSHEGRGQETQYF
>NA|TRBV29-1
CSVVRSSSGGPNEQFF
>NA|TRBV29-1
CSAALRLGAYGYTF
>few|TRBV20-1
CSANRAREQYF
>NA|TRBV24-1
CATSEGGWDQPQHF
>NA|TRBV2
CASRFRGLADPYEQYF
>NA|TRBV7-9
CASSSPGLQFETQYF
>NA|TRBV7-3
CASSLNGGGYTGGELFF
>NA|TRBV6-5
CASSRDREYTF
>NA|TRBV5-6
CASSPEAEETQYF
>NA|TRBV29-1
CSVQGSNTEAFF
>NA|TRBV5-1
CASSLRSTGFGNEQFF
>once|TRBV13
CASSDYLQGGETQYF
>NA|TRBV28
CASSLGGTDNQPQHF
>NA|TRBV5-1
CASSFWGDRAFGSPLHF
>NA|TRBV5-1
CASSLTGGASTDTQYF
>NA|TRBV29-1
CSVAGGTYEQYF
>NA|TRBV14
CASSQLAGGSHNEQFF
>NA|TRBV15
CATSARGTDPYEQYF
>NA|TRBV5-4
CASSTRQGGLGNEQFF
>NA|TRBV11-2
CASSWGLAGSAGELFF
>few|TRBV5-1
CASSFTTSANVLTF
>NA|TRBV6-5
CASSPGTLEYGYTF
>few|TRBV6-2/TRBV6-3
CASSRPKGRGTDTQYF
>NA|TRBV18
CASSPDSAYDTDTQYF
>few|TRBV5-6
CASSLPGGYYGYTF
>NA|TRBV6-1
CASSEAGGEQYF
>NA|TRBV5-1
CASSPLHKNMNTEAFF
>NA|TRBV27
CASSNIGKMAEAFF
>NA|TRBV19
CASSWLAGATDTQYF
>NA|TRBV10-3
CAISGQGALNEQFF
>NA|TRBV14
CASSQVSGTGELFF